This T cell receptor (beta chain) was identified during a study of blood T cells in healthy people across ages. On this clonotype: A much bigger clone sits one base away, suggesting this may be a read error.

This CDR3 region has 15 residues. Germline trimming cut 5 bases from V and 10 bases from J; bases unmatched to any gene: 7. Germline CDR1 reads KGHDR; CDR2 reads SFDVKD. Primed by a sample-barcoded 5' primer and a J-beta primer mix, a second PCR proceeded for roughly 7 to 11 cycles. Every cDNA molecule bore a tag from a template-switch adaptor containing 12 random nucleotides. TCRdb redid the calling of the 5' RACE reads with MiXCR, one entry per CDR3 protein. The sample has 630,000 or so distinct CDR3 sequences; less than 35% are singletons. Sequencing used blood. The rearrangement joins TRBV24-1 to TRBJ2-1, with 13 bases lining up with TRBD2. This receptor was obtained from a woman aged 80 or over in good health. The DNA of the CDR3 is TGTGCCACCAGTGGACGACTAGCGGGGGGTAGCGAGCAGTTCTTC. Translation gives CATSGRLAGGSEQFF.